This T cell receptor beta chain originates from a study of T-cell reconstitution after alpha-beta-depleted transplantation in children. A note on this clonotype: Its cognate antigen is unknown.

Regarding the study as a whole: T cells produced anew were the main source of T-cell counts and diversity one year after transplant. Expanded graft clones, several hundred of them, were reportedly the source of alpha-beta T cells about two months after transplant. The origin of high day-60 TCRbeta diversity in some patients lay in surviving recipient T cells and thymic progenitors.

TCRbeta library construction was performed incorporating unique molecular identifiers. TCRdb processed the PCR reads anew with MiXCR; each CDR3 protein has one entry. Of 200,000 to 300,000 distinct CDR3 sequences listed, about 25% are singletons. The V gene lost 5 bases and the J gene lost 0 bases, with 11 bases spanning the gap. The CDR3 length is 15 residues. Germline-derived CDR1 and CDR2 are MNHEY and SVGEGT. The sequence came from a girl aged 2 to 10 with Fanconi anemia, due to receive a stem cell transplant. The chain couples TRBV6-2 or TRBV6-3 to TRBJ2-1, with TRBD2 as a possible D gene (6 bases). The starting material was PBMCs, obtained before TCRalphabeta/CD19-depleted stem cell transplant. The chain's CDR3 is CASSGASASYNEQFF. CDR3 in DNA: TGTGCCAGCAGTGGGGCTAGCGCCTCCTACAATGAGCAGTTCTTC.